The 8 T cell receptor beta chains listed next were all sequenced from one sample in a study of vaccination effects on CD4 cells after COVID-19. Repertoires were generated with immunoSEQ multiplex PCR, while TCRdb's copy carries only in-frame clones and drops some. The table has around 50,000 clones, around three quarters seen once; the top ten hold approximately 5.1%. When ten to eleven days of culture had elapsed, CD4+ T cells were isolated. The infection with SARS-CoV-2 (confirmed by PCR) occurred in this person between March and December 2020. The participants, recipients of two vaccine doses, got either BNT162b2 or mRNA-1273. Their antigens are not known. Sequencing was performed on CD4+ T cells from PBMCs cultured without peptide, taken after COVID-19 vaccination. The receptors derive from a human donor who had a prior SARS-CoV-2 infection.

This clone was found once. This chain joins TRBV11-2 and TRBJ1-3; no clear D. This CDR3 is 16 amino acids long. In germline, CDR1 is SGHAT, CDR2 FQNNGV. Trimming shortened V by 2 bases and J by 8 bases, and 19 bases separated the two germline ends. CDR3 protein: CASSLMSIGLSDTIYF. In DNA form, the CDR3 reads TGTGCCAGCAGCTTAATGTCTATAGGGTTAAGCGACACCATATATTTT. The complete variable domain, with remaining parts taken from reference TRBV11-2 and TRBJ1-3, reads EAGVAQSPRYKIIEKRQSVAFWCNPISGHATLYWYQQILGQGPKLLIQFQNNGVVDDSQLPKDRFSAERLKGVDSTLKIQPAKLEDSAVYLCASSLMSIGLSDTIYFGEGSWLTVV.

The chain links TRBV4-3 to TRBJ2-2, with 10 positions matching TRBD2. This CDR3 has 14 amino acids. Germline V lookup: CDR1 LGHNA, CDR2 YSLEER. V trimming: 4 bases; J trimming: 6 bases; junction bases outside the gene matches: 2. CDR3 sequence (DNA): TGCGCCAGCAGCCTGCTAGCGGGAGCCGGGGAGCTGTTTTTT. Protein sequence: CASSLLAGAGELFF.

This clone is medium-sized in the sample. The rearrangement uses TRBV2 and TRBJ2-7, with no clear D. This CDR3 region has 14 residues. Germline V CDR1 and CDR2: SNHLY, FYNNEI. Trimming shortened V by 7 bases and J by 0 bases, and 13 bases separated the two germline ends. This CDR3 reads CASNRDLFSYEQYF. The CDR3 DNA is TGTGCCAGCAATCGAGACTTATTCTCCTACGAGCAGTACTTC. The entire variable domain, with the rest obtained from reference TRBV2 and TRBJ2-7, is as follows: EPEVTQTPSHQVTQMGQEVILRCVPISNHLYFYWYRQILGQKVEFLVSFYNNEISEKSEIFDDQFSVERPDGSNFTLKIRSTKLEDSAMYFCASNRDLFSYEQYFGPGTRLTVT.

The chain uses TRBV5-1 and TRBJ2-2; TRBD1 matches 12 bases. The ends lost 5 bases at V and 0 bases at J; junction bases unmatched: 14. The germline V gene has CDR1 SGHRS and CDR2 YFSETQ. This CDR3 spans 20 amino acids. CDR3 amino acids: CASRRTGTGGIMSNTGELFF. DNA for the CDR3: TGCGCCAGCAGGCGAACCGGGACAGGGGGCATAATGTCGAACACCGGGGAGCTGTTTTTT.

V usage is TRBV19 and J usage is TRBJ2-7, with 9 bases matching TRBD2. The CDR3 totals 16 residues. Germline V gives CDR1 LNHDA, CDR2 SQIVND (reference sequence). Trimming took 4 bases from V and 4 from J; bases not matched to a gene: 11. CDR3 nucleotides: TGTGCCAGTAGTACGCCGGGACTAGCCCATACTTACGAGCAGTACTTC. This translates into CASSTPGLAHTYEQYF.

This clone was seen a few times. The chain recombines TRBV20-1 with TRBJ2-4, with TRBD2 matching over 7 bases. The J segment lost 15 bases and the V segment lost 0 bases, leaving 5 bases of the junction unmatched. The germline gives CDR1 DFQATT, CDR2 SNEGSKA (reference sequence). This CDR3 region has 11 residues. The CDR3 coding sequence is TGCAGTGCTAGAGATAGGAGGACTAGGTACTTC. Translating gives CSARDRRTRYF.

J is TRBJ2-5 and V is TRBV5-1, with a weak D call TRBD1 (6 bases). Germline CDR1 SGHRS, CDR2 YFSETQ. The CDR3 spans 15 residues. The germline V and J ends were trimmed by 4 bases and 5 bases, with 18 bases remaining between them. CDR3 nucleotide sequence: TGCGCCAGCAGCGTAGAACAGGGAACCCATGAGACCCAGTACTTC. As protein: CASSVEQGTHETQYF.

This clone was observed a few times. The chain employs TRBV5-1 and TRBJ1-2; D remains unclear. Germline CDR1 SGHRS, CDR2 YFSETQ. The CDR3 extends over 13 amino acids. The germline V and J ends were trimmed by 0 bases and 2 bases, with 5 bases remaining between them. As DNA, the CDR3 is TGCGCCAGCAGCTTGGGCACCAACTATGGCTACACCTTC. Translating it yields CASSLGTNYGYTF.